This paragraph covers one T cell receptor beta chain sequence. A junction boundary mismatches the germline segment, possibly from a read error. From germline, CDR1 is SGHRS and CDR2 YFSETQ. The CDR3 is 17 amino acids. This record comes from a study of cytomegalovirus exposure and HLA in healthy donors. TCRdb keeps only in-frame clones here, not all; method: immunoSEQ multiplex PCR. The top ten clones hold less than 1.5% of a sample with roughly 250,000 clones, around 87% of them seen once. The validation cohort, a group of 120 subjects, included the donors and was separate from the approximately 650-subject first cohort.

The sample comprised PBMCs. The TCR originated in a woman aged 25 to 39 in good health and CMV-seropositive. The chain carries TRBV5-1 and TRBJ2-3; tentatively, D is TRBD1 or TRBD2 (5 bases each). In DNA form, the CDR3 reads TGCGCCAGCACCTTGGGGGAGACGGTGCGGGGCACAGATACGCAGTATTTT. It codes for CASTLGETVRGTDTQYF.